A single sample is the source of the 9 T cell receptor beta chains below, sequenced in a study of cytomegalovirus exposure and HLA in healthy donors. Primers for the PCR totalled 60 Vbeta and 13 Jbeta. Data came from immunoSEQ multiplex PCR; TCRdb stores just in-frame clones and leaves some out. The sample consists of over 100,000 clones, roughly 68% of them appearing once. The sequencing sample was made of PBMCs. The source is a woman aged 25-40 years in good health and CMV-seronegative.

This clone came up once. The chain recombines TRBV5-6 with TRBJ2-7, with 8 bases aligning to TRBD2. Unmatched junction bases numbered 9, after V lost 1 base and J lost 6 bases. Germline lookup yields CDR1 SGHDT and CDR2 YYEEEE. The CDR3 is 15 residues long. CDR3 loop: CASSLWRGRHIEQYF. The CDR3 DNA sequence: TGTGCCAGCAGCTTGTGGCGCGGGAGGCATATCGAGCAGTACTTC.

V and J are TRBV2 and TRBJ2-7; 8 bases are a match to TRBD2. Germline CDR1 reads SNHLY; CDR2 reads FYNNEI. The CDR3 length is 13 residues. Unmatched junction bases numbered 6, after V lost 7 bases and J lost 4 bases. The CDR3 here is CASKPAGEYEQYF. The CDR3 DNA follows: TGTGCCAGCAAACCAGCGGGAGAGTACGAGCAGTACTTC.

The chain links TRBV11-2 to TRBJ1-3; no reliable D call. CDR1 and CDR2 (germline): SGHAT, FQNNGV. With 1 base removed from V and 1 base from J, the gap between germline ends came to 14 bases. CDR3 size: 17 residues. CDR3 bases: TGTGCCAGCAGCTTAGGTGGCAGTACGCTTTCTGGAAACACCATATATTTT. Its protein product is CASSLGGSTLSGNTIYF. The full variable domain, with the rest looked up from reference TRBV11-2 and TRBJ1-3, is EAGVAQSPRYKIIEKRQSVAFWCNPISGHATLYWYQQILGQGPKLLIQFQNNGVVDDSQLPKDRFSAERLKGVDSTLKIQPAKLEDSAVYLCASSLGGSTLSGNTIYFGEGSWLTVV.

This clone has more than one count but fewer than ten. The J gene is TRBJ1-1, the V gene TRBV28, with 8 positions matching TRBD1. The CDR3 covers 14 residues. Trimming took 11 bases from V and 1 from J; bases not matched to a gene: 9. Looked up from germline, CDR1 is MDHEN and CDR2 is SYDVKM. CDR3 amino acids: CAAQGDRWNTEAFF. The CDR3 DNA reads TGTGCCGCCCAAGGGGACAGGTGGAACACTGAAGCTTTCTTT.

This rearrangement joins TRBV30 to TRBJ2-3, with D maybe TRBD1 (5 bases). Trimming stripped 3 bases from V and 3 bases from J, with 13 bases between. The germline gives CDR1 GTSNPN, CDR2 SVGIG (reference sequence). This CDR3 spans 14 amino acids. In DNA, the CDR3 is TGTGCCTGGAGCGCCTTGGGGCGGACAGATACGCAGTATTTT. It yields the protein CAWSALGRTDTQYF.

The chain couples TRBV6-5 to TRBJ1-2, with TRBD1 matching 7 bases. Trimming removed 6 bases from V and 1 base from J; junction bases left unmatched: 8. This CDR3 contains 15 residues. Germline CDR1 is MNHEY and CDR2 is SVGAGI. The CDR3 sequence is CASRSTGVSNYGYTF. The CDR3 DNA reads TGTGCCAGCAGATCTACAGGGGTCAGTAACTATGGCTACACCTTC.

A few counts support this clone. J is TRBJ2-5 and V is TRBV10-1; D unresolved. Germline-derived CDR1 and CDR2 are WNHNN and SYGVQD (reference sequence). V was clipped by 5 bases and J by 3 bases, with 10 bases between them. The CDR3 contains 13 residues. In DNA, the CDR3 is TGCGCCAGCAGTCAGCCCGGAGAAGAGACCCAGTACTTC. Encoded protein: CASSQPGEETQYF.

The chain carries TRBV14 and TRBJ1-1; possible D gene TRBD1, 6 bases. This CDR3 is 12 amino acids long. Germline CDR1 is SGHDN and CDR2 is FVKESK. The V end lost 4 bases, the J end lost 7 bases, and 10 bases lay between the germline ends. CDR3 in amino acids: CASSPKGVEAFF. DNA for the CDR3: TGTGCCAGCAGCCCCAAGGGGGTTGAAGCTTTCTTT. Looking up the rest from reference TRBV14 and TRBJ1-1 gives the full variable domain: EAGVTQFPSHSVIEKGQTVTLRCDPISGHDNLYWYRRVMGKEIKFLLHFVKESKQDESGMPNNRFLAERTGGTYSTLKVQPAELEDSGVYFCASSPKGVEAFFGQGTRLTVV.

The V and J genes are TRBV11-2 and TRBJ1-1; TRBD1 aligns across 7 bases. Germline V gene data show CDR1 as SGHAT and CDR2 as FQNNGV. Trimming at V came to 5 bases and at J to 6 bases, leaving 3 bases not matched to a gene. CDR3 length equals 12 residues. CDR3 protein: CASSKGQSEAFF. The CDR3 bases are TGTGCCAGCAGCAAGGGACAGTCTGAAGCTTTCTTT.